This is a list of T cell receptor beta chains from one sample in a study of CD8 T cells in Susac syndrome. TCRdb used MiXCR to reprocess the immunoSEQ multiplex PCR reads, holding one entry per CDR3 protein. The sample lists 90,000 to 150,000 distinct CDR3 sequences; approximately 93% were seen once. The source material was CD4+ T cells from PBMCs. The source of these receptors is a human donor with multiple sclerosis. Each CDR3 is given with its conserved first and last residue. D genes are given only for firm matches. A clone size is listed for some rows: how often the clone was seen (once, few, many), or a class if it is expanded.

14 TRBJ1-2 - - TRBV28 TGTGCCAGCAGTTTAATACAGGGAGGCTATGGCTACACCTTC CASSLIQGGYGYTF
13 TRBJ1-6 - once TRBV7-6 TGTGCCAGCAGCCTACGGACAGATTCACCCCTCCACTTT CASSLRTDSPLHF
14 TRBJ2-7 - - TRBV5-4 TGTGCCAGCAGTCGAGACAGGAATTCCTACGAGCAGTACTTC CASSRDRNSYEQYF
19 TRBJ2-1 - - TRBV25-1 TGTGCCAGCAGTGACCTTGTGGACCGACAGAAAAGCTCCTACAATGAGCAGTTCTTC CASSDLVDRQKSSYNEQFF
15 TRBJ2-7 - - TRBV5-1 TGCGCCAGCAGCTTGGCTACAGGAGAAAACTACGAGCAGTACTTC CASSLATGENYEQYF
13 TRBJ2-5 TRBD1 - TRBV5-1 TGCGCCAGCAGCAAAACAGGGGTAGAGACCCAGTACTTC CASSKTGVETQYF
14 TRBJ2-3 - once TRBV7-2 TGTGCCAGCAGCTTATTGGGCAGGGAAGATACGCAGTATTTT CASSLLGREDTQYF
16 TRBJ2-7 TRBD2 - TRBV4-3 TGCGCCAGCAGCCAAGACCGACTAGCGGCGCCCTACGAGCAGTACTTC CASSQDRLAAPYEQYF
14 TRBJ1-2 - - TRBV27 TGTGCCAGCAGTTCCATGGGACGTAACTATGGCTACACCTTC CASSSMGRNYGYTF
13 TRBJ2-1 TRBD2 once TRBV12-3/TRBV12-4 TGTGCCAGCAGGCCGGGACTAGCGGACACCGAATTCTTC CASRPGLADTEFF
15 TRBJ2-2 - - TRBV30 TGTGCCTGGAGTCGCTTAGGAGGAGGGACCGGGGAGCTGTTTTTT CAWSRLGGGTGELFF
15 TRBJ1-4 - - TRBV7-6 TGTGCCAGCAGCTCAGGACGTGGGGGCCAAGAAAAACTGTTTTTT CASSSGRGGQEKLFF
16 TRBJ1-6 - - TRBV19 TGTGCCAGTAATACCATGGCGGGAGCCTATAATTCACCCCTCCACTTT CASNTMAGAYNSPLHF
12 TRBJ2-7 - - TRBV29-1 TGCAGCGTTGCAGGGAGCTCCTACGAGCAGTACTTC CSVAGSSYEQYF
16 TRBJ1-3 - - TRBV4-2 TGTGCCAGCAGCCAAGACAGGGCTGGGTCCGGTAACACCATATATTTT CASSQDRAGSGNTIYF
14 TRBJ2-5 - - TRBV4-3 TGCGCCAGCAGCCAAGGGACCGGCGCAGAGACCCAGTACTTC CASSQGTGAETQYF
16 TRBJ2-7 - - TRBV7-2 TGTGCCAGCAGCCCTAAACCGGGACCTGGGGCGTACGAGCAGTACTTC CASSPKPGPGAYEQYF
16 TRBJ2-5 TRBD2 - TRBV18 TGTGCCAGCTCAGCAGAACCAGCGGGGGGGAAAGAGACCCAGTACTTC CASSAEPAGGKETQYF
16 TRBJ1-6 - - TRBV28 TGTGCCAGCAGTTGGTTGGACAGCTCCTATAATTCACCCCTCCACTTT CASSWLDSSYNSPLHF
13 TRBJ1-2 TRBD1 - TRBV18 TGTGCCAGCTCACAACCGACAGGGCCCCATTACACCTTC CASSQPTGPHYTF
14 TRBJ1-2 - - TRBV28 TGTGCCAGCAGTGACCAGGGGAAGGACTATGGCTACACCTTC CASSDQGKDYGYTF
17 TRBJ2-3 - - TRBV3-1 TGTGCCAGCAGCCAAGATCCACCACCCAGGAGCACAGATACGCAGTATTTT CASSQDPPPRSTDTQYF
15 TRBJ1-2 - - TRBV5-4 TGTGCCAGCAGCCCGGGTATAGGTGATCGTGGTGGCTACACCTTC CASSPGIGDRGGYTF
14 TRBJ2-7 - - TRBV30 TGTGCCTGGAGTGATGGCAGGCTGACCTACGAGCAGTACTTC CAWSDGRLTYEQYF
17 TRBJ2-6 TRBD1 - TRBV7-2 TGTGCCAGCAGCACTCGACAGGGGAAGGCTGGGGCCAACGTCCTGACTTTC CASSTRQGKAGANVLTF
13 TRBJ1-6 - - TRBV6-1 TGTGCCAGCCTCCGGGGGCTTGACTCACCCCTCCACTTT CASLRGLDSPLHF
13 TRBJ2-1 - - TRBV5-6 TGTGCCAGCAGCTTTCTAGGCTACAATGAGCAGTTCTTC CASSFLGYNEQFF
15 TRBJ1-2 TRBD1 - TRBV6-5 TGTGCCAGCAGTGGCAATACAGGGGGCGGCTATGGCTACACCTTC CASSGNTGGGYGYTF
13 TRBJ2-5 - once TRBV6-1 TGTGCCAGCAGAGATTGGGGAAAAGAGACCCAGTACTTC CASRDWGKETQYF
13 TRBJ2-1 - - TRBV29-1 TGCAGCGCCGAGCTACAGGAATACAATGAGCAGTTCTTC CSAELQEYNEQFF
13 TRBJ2-7 TRBD1 - TRBV2 TGTGCCAGCATGGGACAGGGGAGCTACGAGCAGTACTTC CASMGQGSYEQYF
13 TRBJ1-1 - - TRBV7-9 TGTGCCAGCAGTTATGGGGGGGAAACTGAAGCTTTCTTT CASSYGGETEAFF
13 TRBJ1-2 TRBD1 once TRBV7-2 TGTGCCAGCAGACCTGACAGGGTGGGAGGCTACACCTTC CASRPDRVGGYTF
15 TRBJ1-1 - - TRBV5-1 TGCGCCAGCAGAGTGGGGTCATCAATGAACACTGAAGCTTTCTTT CASRVGSSMNTEAFF
16 TRBJ1-6 TRBD1 - TRBV2 TGTGCCAGCAGTGCCCTTAGGACAGGGCTTAATTCACCCCTCCACTTT CASSALRTGLNSPLHF
14 TRBJ2-7 - - TRBV4-3 TGCGCCAGCAGCCAAGGGACAGACTACGGGGGGCAGTACTTC CASSQGTDYGGQYF
12 TRBJ1-1 - - TRBV10-1 TGCGCCAGTTCGGAGGGGGACACTGAAGCTTTCTTT CASSEGDTEAFF
15 TRBJ1-2 - - TRBV10-3 TGTGCCATCAGTCTCCGGGACACGGAGGGCTATGGCTACACCTTC CAISLRDTEGYGYTF
15 TRBJ1-1 TRBD1 - TRBV6-2/TRBV6-3 TGTGCCAGCAGTCGCCGGGACAGGGAGGCGGGTGAAGCTTTCTTT CASSRRDREAGEAFF
16 TRBJ1-6 TRBD1 - TRBV13 TGTGCCAGCAGCTTAGGAGGGGGACAGGGGAATTCACCCCTCCACTTT CASSLGGGQGNSPLHF
15 TRBJ2-2 TRBD2 - TRBV12-3/TRBV12-4 TGTGCCAGCAGCCCGACTAGCGGGGGGTCCGGGGAGCTGTTTTTT CASSPTSGGSGELFF
14 TRBJ1-1 - - TRBV28 TGTGCCAGCAGTGCTCCGTGGGGGGTCACTGAAGCTTTCTTT CASSAPWGVTEAFF
14 TRBJ1-2 TRBD1 - TRBV7-3 TGTGCCAGCAGCCCTTTGACAGGGAGGTATGGCTACACCTTC CASSPLTGRYGYTF
15 TRBJ2-1 - - TRBV11-2 TGTGCCAGCAGCTTAAGTACGGCAGAGTACAATGAGCAGTTCTTC CASSLSTAEYNEQFF
14 TRBJ2-5 - - TRBV12-3/TRBV12-4 TGTGCCAGCAGTTGGGGTAGGCCGGCGGAGACCCAGTACTTC CASSWGRPAETQYF
13 TRBJ2-7 - - TRBV20-1 TGCAGTGCTAGCAGACCTACAGGCGTCGAGCAGTACTTC CSASRPTGVEQYF
15 TRBJ1-5 - - TRBV19 TGTGCCAGTAGTATATCCAGGGCGAGCAATCAGCCCCAGCATTTT CASSISRASNQPQHF
14 TRBJ1-6 - - TRBV3-1 TGTGCCAGCAGCCCCGCAGGACGGGATTCACCCCTCCACTTT CASSPAGRDSPLHF